Listed below are T cell receptor beta chains from one sample, sequenced in a study of control samples from healthy donors and cancer patients. The table came from immunoSEQ multiplex PCR; TCRdb's copy has only in-frame clones and leaves some out. Among around 94,000 clones listed, around nine tenths were seen once. The sequencing sample was made of blood. These receptor sequences come from a woman between 18 and 29 years old in good health. Each CDR3 is given with its conserved first and last residue. Fields, in order: D gene, clone size, J gene, V gene, CDR3 DNA, CDR3 protein. The D gene is left open where the match is weak. Expanded clones get a size class; other rows say once, few or many, or leave the size out.

TRBD1	once	TRBJ1-2	TRBV7-9	TGTGCCAGCAACCAAGATCTACAGGGGGCTGCTGGCTACACCTTC	CASNQDLQGAAGYTF
TRBD2	-	TRBJ2-2	TRBV18	TGTGCCAGCTCACCACTTCAGCTACCTAGCGGGGGACGCACCGGGGAGCTGTTTTTT	CASSPLQLPSGGRTGELFF
-	once	TRBJ2-1	TRBV29-1	TGCAGCGACCATCTACCGGGGAATGAGCAGTTCTTC	CSDHLPGNEQFF
-	few	TRBJ1-3	TRBV3-1/TRBV3-2	TGTGCCAGCAGCCAAGATCACCCGGGGAGAAACACCATATATTTT	CASSQDHPGRNTIYF
TRBD1	-	TRBJ1-2	TRBV12-5	TGTGCTAGTGGTTTGGGGGACAGGGGAGTCACCTTC	CASGLGDRGVTF
TRBD1	once	TRBJ2-7	TRBV27	TGTGCCAGCAGTTATGGGTCAGGGGGCAGCTACGAGCAGTACTTC	CASSYGSGGSYEQYF
-	-	TRBJ2-5	TRBV3-1/TRBV3-2	TGTGCCAGCAGCCAAAGTCTCTTAGGGACCCAGTACTTC	CASSQSLLGTQYF
-	-	TRBJ1-1	TRBV5-8	TGTGCCAGCAGCTTGCCAGGGGCCTCGAGCACTGAAGCTTTCTTT	CASSLPGASSTEAFF
-	-	TRBJ1-4	TRBV5-1	TGCGCCAGCAGCTTGACGGCGGCTAATGAAAAACTGTTTTTT	CASSLTAANEKLFF
-	once	TRBJ1-2	TRBV6-1	TGTGCCAGCAGTGAAGTCACCATCTATGGCTACACCTTC	CASSEVTIYGYTF
-	-	TRBJ2-5	TRBV6-1	TGTGCCAGCAGTGAAGCGGGAACACAAGAGACCCAGTACTTC	CASSEAGTQETQYF
-	once	TRBJ2-7	TRBV7-9	TGTGCCAGCAGCCATACAGGGATCGAGCAGTACTTC	CASSHTGIEQYF
TRBD2	-	TRBJ2-2	TRBV19	TGTGCCAGTAGTATCGGGACTAGCCGAACCGGGGAGCTGTTTTTT	CASSIGTSRTGELFF
-	-	TRBJ1-3	TRBV2	TGTGCCAGCAGTGTTGAGGCTACTGGAAACACCATATATTTT	CASSVEATGNTIYF
-	once	TRBJ1-3	TRBV5-6	TGTGCCAGCAGCTGGGGTTTGGGGACCTCTGGAAACACCATATATTTT	CASSWGLGTSGNTIYF
TRBD1	-	TRBJ2-2	TRBV7-8	TGTGCCAGCAGCACTGGGACAGCACCGACCGGGGAGCTGTTTTTT	CASSTGTAPTGELFF
TRBD2	once	TRBJ2-7	TRBV24-1	TGTGCCACCATCCCGGTGTGGACTAGACGCGACGAGCAGTACTTC	CATIPVWTRRDEQYF
-	-	TRBJ2-2	TRBV3-1/TRBV3-2	TGTGCCAGCAGCCAAACTTTACAGGACACCGGGGAGCTGTTTTTT	CASSQTLQDTGELFF
TRBD1	-	TRBJ1-2	TRBV24-1	TGTGCCACCAGTGAGGGACAGGGCGGCGGCTACACCTTC	CATSEGQGGGYTF
-	-	TRBJ1-1	TRBV28	TGTGCCAGCAGTCCCGGTGGGACAACTCACCGGTGGACTGAAGCTTTCTTT	CASSPGGTTHRWTEAFF
-	-	TRBJ1-1	TRBV7-9	TGTGCCAGCAGCCTTTCGGACCGTCCGACTGAAGCTTTCTTT	CASSLSDRPTEAFF
-	-	TRBJ1-5	TRBV7-6	TGTGCCAGCAGCATGCAGGTAGGACAGCCCCAGCATTTT	CASSMQVGQPQHF
TRBD2	-	TRBJ2-4	TRBV10-2	TGCGCCAGCAGTGAGTCTACGGCTAGCGGGGCCAAAAACATTCAGTACTTC	CASSESTASGAKNIQYF
-	-	TRBJ1-1	TRBV5-1	TGCGCCAGCAGCTTGGCCCCGGGGAACACTGAAGCTTTCTTT	CASSLAPGNTEAFF
-	-	TRBJ1-1	TRBV24-1	TGTGCCACCAGTGACCCTCGCACGAACACTGAAGCTTTCTTT	CATSDPRTNTEAFF
-	-	TRBJ2-3	TRBV7-9	TGTGCCAGCTCGACCCAGTTACGCACAGATACGCAGTATTTT	CASSTQLRTDTQYF
-	-	TRBJ1-2	TRBV23-1	TGCGCCAGCAGTCAAGCTTCAGAGCGGGGGCGAAGCTATGGCTACACCTTC	CASSQASERGRSYGYTF
-	-	TRBJ2-3	TRBV7-9	TGTGCCAGCAGCTTACCTATAGGAAATACGCAGTATTTT	CASSLPIGNTQYF
-	-	TRBJ2-3	TRBV7-3	TGTGCCAGCAGCTTAACTGAGGGGGTGTTGGCAGATACGCAGTATTTT	CASSLTEGVLADTQYF
-	-	TRBJ2-5	TRBV2	TGTGCCAGCAGTGAAAGGGGGAGTCGAATGGAGACCCAGTACTTC	CASSERGSRMETQYF
TRBD2	-	TRBJ2-4	TRBV19	TGTGCCAGTAGTATGGGACTAGCGGGGGGAAATTACCTAGCCAAAAACATTCAGTACTTC	CASSMGLAGGNYLAKNIQYF
TRBD2	-	TRBJ2-3	TRBV5-1	TGCGCCAGCAGCTTGGTGACTAGCGGGGTTGCAGATACGCAGTATTTT	CASSLVTSGVADTQYF
-	-	TRBJ2-1	TRBV6-4	TGTGCCAGCAGTGCGTCTCGGGACACCATATCGAGCGAGCAGTTCTTC	CASSASRDTISSEQFF
-	-	TRBJ2-7	TRBV7-2	TGTGCCAGCAGCTTAGGATCCTGGGGGCAGTACTTC	CASSLGSWGQYF
-	-	TRBJ1-6	TRBV12-5	TGTGCTAGTGGTCGCCCTCCCGGGATGGGGGATTCACCCCTCCACTTT	CASGRPPGMGDSPLHF
-	-	TRBJ1-1	TRBV2	TGTGCCAGCAGTGAAGCGCATGGGGAGACTTTGAACACTGAAGCTTTCTTT	CASSEAHGETLNTEAFF
TRBD1	-	TRBJ1-1	TRBV6-5	TGTGCCAGCATTCGGGACAGGGGAATGAACACTGAAGCTTTCTTT	CASIRDRGMNTEAFF
TRBD1	-	TRBJ2-2	TRBV7-3	TGTGCCAGCAGCCACGGGACAGGGGGCACCGGGGAGCTGTTTTTT	CASSHGTGGTGELFF
-	-	TRBJ2-7	TRBV11-2	TGTGCCAGCAGCTTTACGGGACGGGGACGCGAGCAGTACTTC	CASSFTGRGREQYF
TRBD2	-	TRBJ2-7	TRBV6-1	TGTGCCAGCAGTGAACTAGCGGGGATTTACGAGCAGTACTTC	CASSELAGIYEQYF
TRBD1	-	TRBJ1-1	TRBV10-1	TGCGCCAGCAGGGAGGACAGGGGGGGATTGGCTTTCTTT	CASREDRGGLAFF
TRBD2	-	TRBJ2-5	TRBV3-1/TRBV3-2	TGTGCCAGCAGCCAAGCTAGACTAGCAAGCCAAGAGACCCAGTACTTC	CASSQARLASQETQYF
-	-	TRBJ2-1	TRBV5-1	TGCGCCAGCAGCTCCTTCGAACAGGGACTTTACAATGAGCAGTTCTTC	CASSSFEQGLYNEQFF
-	-	TRBJ2-7	TRBV29-1	TGCAGCGCCGGGACTGACTCCTACGAGCAGTACTTC	CSAGTDSYEQYF
-	-	TRBJ1-1	TRBV6-5	TGTGCCAGTTCGTCACAGCCGAACACTGAAGCTTTCTTT	CASSSQPNTEAFF
-	-	TRBJ2-5	TRBV9	TGTGCCAGCAGCGTAGCTGTCAGCCTGGGGCCCCAAGAGACCCAGTACTTC	CASSVAVSLGPQETQYF
-	once	TRBJ1-1	TRBV5-1	TGCGCCAGCAGCTTGCAGGGGTTGGAGACTGAAGCTTTCTTT	CASSLQGLETEAFF
-	-	TRBJ1-5	TRBV27	TGTGCCAGCAGCCGGACAATATCGGATCAGCCCCAGCATTTT	CASSRTISDQPQHF
-	-	TRBJ2-1	TRBV29-1	TGCAGCGGTAGGGTGGACGAGCAGTTCTTC	CSGRVDEQFF
-	-	TRBJ2-3	TRBV7-9	TGTGCCAGCAGCTGGACCCCCGGCACAGATACGCAGTATTTT	CASSWTPGTDTQYF
TRBD1	-	TRBJ2-7	TRBV5-4	TGTGCCAGCAGCTTGGATAGGACAGGGGAGAGAAATGTGCAGTACTTC	CASSLDRTGERNVQYF
TRBD1	-	TRBJ2-5	TRBV19	TGTGCCAGTAGCTTTACAGGGGGGGAGACCCAGTACTTC	CASSFTGGETQYF
TRBD1	-	TRBJ1-6	TRBV5-1	TGCGCCAGCAGCGTAAATACAGGGGCGACTAATTCACCCCTCCACTTT	CASSVNTGATNSPLHF
TRBD1	-	TRBJ1-2	TRBV5-6	TGTGCCAGCAGCGCTGCCCTGACAGGGGCGTCCCATGGCTACACCTTC	CASSAALTGASHGYTF
TRBD1	-	TRBJ2-7	TRBV11-3	TGTGCCAGCAGCCGTAACAGGGGGTCGGACGAGCAGTACTTC	CASSRNRGSDEQYF